The entry below describes one TCR beta chain. TCRdb reprocessed the RT-PCR reads with MiXCR, giving one entry per CDR3 protein. Here the sample spans about 520,000 distinct CDR3 sequences, approximately 9.9% being singletons. These data are taken from a study of response to subunit inactivated influenza vaccine. V lost 5 bases and J lost 5, with 13 bases in between. Germline V lookup: CDR1 WNHNN, CDR2 SYGVQD (reference sequence). This CDR3 is 13 amino acids long. This material consisted of PBMCs from blood, taken roughly 45 days after vaccination. This receptor was identified in a man over 45 who received an inactivated influenza vaccine. The gene calls are TRBV10-1 and TRBJ2-7, with no clear D. CDR3 coding DNA: TGCGCCAGCAGTCGCTCGGGTGCCGACGAGCAGTACTTC. This sequence encodes CASSRSGADEQYF.